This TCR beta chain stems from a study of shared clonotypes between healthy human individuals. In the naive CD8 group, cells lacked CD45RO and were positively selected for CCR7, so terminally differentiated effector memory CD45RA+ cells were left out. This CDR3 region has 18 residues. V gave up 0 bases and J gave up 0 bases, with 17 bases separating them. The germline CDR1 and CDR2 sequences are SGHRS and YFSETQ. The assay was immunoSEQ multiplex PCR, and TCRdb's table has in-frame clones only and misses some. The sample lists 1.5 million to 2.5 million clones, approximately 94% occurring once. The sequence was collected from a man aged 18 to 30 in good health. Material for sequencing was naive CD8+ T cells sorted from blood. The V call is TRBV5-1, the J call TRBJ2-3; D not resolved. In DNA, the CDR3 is TGCGCCAGCAGCTTGGTTCCAGGTGGCGAAACTAGCACAGATACGCAGTATTTT. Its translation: CASSLVPGGETSTDTQYF.